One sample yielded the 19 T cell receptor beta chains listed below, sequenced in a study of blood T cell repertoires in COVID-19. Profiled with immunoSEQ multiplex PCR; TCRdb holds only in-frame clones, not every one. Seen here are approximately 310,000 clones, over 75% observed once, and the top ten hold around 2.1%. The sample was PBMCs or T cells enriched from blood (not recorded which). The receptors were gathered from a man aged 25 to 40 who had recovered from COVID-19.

The CDR3, as DNA: TGCGCCAGCAGCCAAGATTTTCTAGCGGGGGGCTGGAACACCGGGGAGCTGTTTTTT. This codes for CASSQDFLAGGWNTGELFF. V usage is TRBV4-1 and J usage is TRBJ2-2; TRBD2 matches 11 bases. The CDR3 is made up of 19 amino acids. Trimming at V came to 0 bases and at J to 1 base, leaving 7 bases not matched to a gene. Germline V gene sequence: CDR1 MGHRA, CDR2 YSYEKL.

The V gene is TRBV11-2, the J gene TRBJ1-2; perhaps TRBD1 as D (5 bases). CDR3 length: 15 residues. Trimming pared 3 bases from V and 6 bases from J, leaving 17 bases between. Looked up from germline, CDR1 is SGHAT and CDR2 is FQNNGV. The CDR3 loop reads CASSFRSVRGDGYTF. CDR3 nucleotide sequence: TGTGCCAGCAGCTTTAGAAGTGTTCGGGGGGATGGCTACACCTTC.

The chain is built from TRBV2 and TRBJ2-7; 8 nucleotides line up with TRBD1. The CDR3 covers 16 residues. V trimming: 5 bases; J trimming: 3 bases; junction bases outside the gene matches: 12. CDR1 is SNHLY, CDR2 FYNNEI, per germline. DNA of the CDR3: TGTGCCAGCAGTCCTGGACAGGGAAAAAAATACTACGAGCAGTACTTC. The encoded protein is CASSPGQGKKYYEQYF.

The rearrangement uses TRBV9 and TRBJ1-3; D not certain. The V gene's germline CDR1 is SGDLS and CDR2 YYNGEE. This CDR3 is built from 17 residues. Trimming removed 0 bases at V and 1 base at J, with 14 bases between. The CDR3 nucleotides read TGTGCCAGCAGCGTAGGTGGAGGAGTCTCTTCTGGAAACACCATATATTTT. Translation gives CASSVGGGVSSGNTIYF.

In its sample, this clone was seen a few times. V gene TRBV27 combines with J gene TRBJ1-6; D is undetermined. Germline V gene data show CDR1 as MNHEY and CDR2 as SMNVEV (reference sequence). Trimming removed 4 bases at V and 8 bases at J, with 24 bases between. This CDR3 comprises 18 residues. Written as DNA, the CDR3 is TGTGCCAGCAGTTCAGTTCCCCCCCGGACTCTTGAATATTCACCCCTCCACTTT. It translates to CASSSVPPRTLEYSPLHF.

The chain's CDR3 is CATSPGGNNSPLHF. CDR3 nucleotides: TGTGCCACCAGCCCGGGGGGGAATAATTCACCCCTCCACTTT. This chain joins TRBV24-1 and TRBJ1-6; D is possibly TRBD1 (5 bases). The CDR3 totals 14 residues. V gave up 7 bases and J gave up 5 bases, with 11 bases separating them. Germline assignment: CDR1 KGHDR and CDR2 SFDVKD.

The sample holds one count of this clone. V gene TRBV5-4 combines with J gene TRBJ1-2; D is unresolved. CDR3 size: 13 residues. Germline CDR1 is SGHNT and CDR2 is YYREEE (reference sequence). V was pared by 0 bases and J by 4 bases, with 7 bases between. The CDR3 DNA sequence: TGTGCCAGCAGCTTGGATGCGCCCTATGGCTACACCTTC. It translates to CASSLDAPYGYTF.

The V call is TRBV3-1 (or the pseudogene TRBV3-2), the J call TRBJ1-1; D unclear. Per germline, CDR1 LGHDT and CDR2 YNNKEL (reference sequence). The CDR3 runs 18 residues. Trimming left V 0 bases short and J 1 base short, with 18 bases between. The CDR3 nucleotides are TGTGCCAGCAGCCAAGAAAACCTTGGGCAGTTCGAGAACACTGAAGCTTTCTTT. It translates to CASSQENLGQFENTEAFF.

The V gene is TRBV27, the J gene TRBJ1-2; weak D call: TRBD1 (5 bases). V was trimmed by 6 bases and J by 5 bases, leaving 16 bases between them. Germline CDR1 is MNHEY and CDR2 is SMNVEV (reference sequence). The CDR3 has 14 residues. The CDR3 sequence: CASRDSYQTYGYTF. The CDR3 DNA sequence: TGTGCCAGCAGAGACAGTTATCAAACTTATGGCTACACCTTC.

The CDR3 DNA follows: TGTGCTTTTGGACAGGGGGCCGTAATGTATAATTCACCCCTCCACTTT. Its protein product is CAFGQGAVMYNSPLHF. The chain employs TRBV2 and TRBJ1-6, with 11 bases lining up with TRBD1. This CDR3 has 16 residues. From germline, CDR1 is SNHLY and CDR2 FYNNEI. The full variable domain, in which reference TRBV2 and TRBJ1-6 provide the parts outside the CDR3, is EPEVTQTPSHQVTQMGQEVILRCVPISNHLYFYWYRQILGQKVEFLVSFYNNEISEKSEIFDDQFSVERPDGSNFTLKIRSTKLEDSAMYFCAFGQGAVMYNSPLHFGNGTRLTVT.

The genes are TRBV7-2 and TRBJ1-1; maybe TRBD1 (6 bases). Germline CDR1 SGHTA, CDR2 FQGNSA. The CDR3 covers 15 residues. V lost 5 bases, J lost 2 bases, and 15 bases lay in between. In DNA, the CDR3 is TGTGCCAGCAGCCAGAAGGGACACTTAAACACTGAAGCTTTCTTT. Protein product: CASSQKGHLNTEAFF. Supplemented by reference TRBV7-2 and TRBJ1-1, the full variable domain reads GAGVSQSPSNKVTEKGKDVELRCDPISGHTALYWYRQSLGQGLEFLIYFQGNSAPDKSGLPSDRFSAERTGGSVSTLTIQRTQQEDSAVYLCASSQKGHLNTEAFFGQGTRLTVV.

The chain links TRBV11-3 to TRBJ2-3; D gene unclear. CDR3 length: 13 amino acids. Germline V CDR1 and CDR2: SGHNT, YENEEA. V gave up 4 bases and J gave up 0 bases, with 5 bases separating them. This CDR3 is CASSSSSTDTQYF. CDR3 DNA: TGTGCCAGCAGCTCCTCTAGCACAGATACGCAGTATTTT.

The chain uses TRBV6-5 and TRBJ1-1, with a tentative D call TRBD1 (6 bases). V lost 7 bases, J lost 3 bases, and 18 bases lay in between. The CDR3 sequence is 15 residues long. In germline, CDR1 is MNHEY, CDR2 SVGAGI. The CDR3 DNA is TGTGCCAGCAAAGAGGCAGGGGTACTGGACACTGAAGCTTTCTTT. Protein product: CASKEAGVLDTEAFF.

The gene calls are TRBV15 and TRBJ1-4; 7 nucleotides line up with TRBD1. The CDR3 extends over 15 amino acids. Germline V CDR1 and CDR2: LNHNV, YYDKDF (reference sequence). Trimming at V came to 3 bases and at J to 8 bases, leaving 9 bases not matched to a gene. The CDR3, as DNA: TGTGCCACCAGCAGCCCGACAGGGAGAGAAGAAAAACTGTTTTTT. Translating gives CATSSPTGREEKLFF. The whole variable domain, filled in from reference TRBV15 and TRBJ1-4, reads DAMVIQNPRYQVTQFGKPVTLSCSQTLNHNVMYWYQQKSSQAPKLLFHYYDKDFNNEADTPDNFQSRRPNTSFCFLDIRSPGLGDTAMYLCATSSPTGREEKLFFGSGTQLSVL.

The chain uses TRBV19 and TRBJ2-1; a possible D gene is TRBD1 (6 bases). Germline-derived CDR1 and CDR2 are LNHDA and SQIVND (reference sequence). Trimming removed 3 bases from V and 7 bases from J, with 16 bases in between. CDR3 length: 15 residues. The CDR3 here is CASSIIFWGRNEQFF. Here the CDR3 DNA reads TGTGCCAGTAGTATCATTTTTTGGGGGCGGAATGAGCAGTTCTTC.

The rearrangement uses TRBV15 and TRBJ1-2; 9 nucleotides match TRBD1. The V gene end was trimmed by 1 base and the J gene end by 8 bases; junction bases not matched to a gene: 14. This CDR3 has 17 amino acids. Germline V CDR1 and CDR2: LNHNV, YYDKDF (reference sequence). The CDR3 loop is CATSRVGQGLRGRGYTF. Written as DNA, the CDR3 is TGTGCCACCAGCAGAGTGGGACAGGGACTTCGCGGTCGGGGCTACACCTTC.

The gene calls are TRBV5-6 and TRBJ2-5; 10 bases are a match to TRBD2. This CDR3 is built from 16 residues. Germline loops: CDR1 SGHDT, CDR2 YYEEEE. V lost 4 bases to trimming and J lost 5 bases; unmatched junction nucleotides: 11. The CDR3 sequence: CASSPGTSEVGETQYF. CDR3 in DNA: TGTGCCAGCAGCCCGGGGACTAGCGAGGTCGGGGAGACCCAGTACTTC.

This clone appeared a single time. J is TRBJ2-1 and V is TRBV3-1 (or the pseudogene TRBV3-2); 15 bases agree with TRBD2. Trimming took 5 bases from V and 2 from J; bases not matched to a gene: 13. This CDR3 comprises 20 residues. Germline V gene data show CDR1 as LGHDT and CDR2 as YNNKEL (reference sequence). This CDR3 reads CASSGTPGLAGGTAYNEQFF. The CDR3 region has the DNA TGTGCCAGCAGCGGAACTCCGGGACTAGCGGGGGGTACAGCCTACAATGAGCAGTTCTTC.

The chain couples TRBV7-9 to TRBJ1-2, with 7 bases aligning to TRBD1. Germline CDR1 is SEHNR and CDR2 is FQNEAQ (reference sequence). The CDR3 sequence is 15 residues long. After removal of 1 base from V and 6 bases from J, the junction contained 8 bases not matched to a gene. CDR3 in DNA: TGTGCCAGCAGCTTAGTTAACAGGGGAGATCATGGCTACACCTTC. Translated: CASSLVNRGDHGYTF.